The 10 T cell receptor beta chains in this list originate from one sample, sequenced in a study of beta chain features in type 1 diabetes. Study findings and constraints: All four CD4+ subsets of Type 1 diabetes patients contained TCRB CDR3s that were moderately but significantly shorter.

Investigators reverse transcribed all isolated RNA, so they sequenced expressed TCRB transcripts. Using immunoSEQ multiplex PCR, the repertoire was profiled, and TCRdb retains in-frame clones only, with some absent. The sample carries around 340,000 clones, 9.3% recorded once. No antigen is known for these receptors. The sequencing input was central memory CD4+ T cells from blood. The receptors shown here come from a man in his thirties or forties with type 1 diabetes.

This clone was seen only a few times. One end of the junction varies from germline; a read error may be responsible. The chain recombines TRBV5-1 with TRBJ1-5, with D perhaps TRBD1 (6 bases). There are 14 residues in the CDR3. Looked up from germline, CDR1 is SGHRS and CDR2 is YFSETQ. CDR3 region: CASSSRQVPVPQHF. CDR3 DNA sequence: TGTGCCAGCAGCTCTCGACAGGTCCCGGTGCCCCAGCATTTT.

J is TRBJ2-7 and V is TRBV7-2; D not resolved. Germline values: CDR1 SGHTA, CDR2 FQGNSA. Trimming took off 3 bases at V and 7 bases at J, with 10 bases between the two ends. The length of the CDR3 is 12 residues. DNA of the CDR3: TGTGCCAGCAGCTTGGTTTTGCGTGAGCAGTACTTC. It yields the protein CASSLVLREQYF.

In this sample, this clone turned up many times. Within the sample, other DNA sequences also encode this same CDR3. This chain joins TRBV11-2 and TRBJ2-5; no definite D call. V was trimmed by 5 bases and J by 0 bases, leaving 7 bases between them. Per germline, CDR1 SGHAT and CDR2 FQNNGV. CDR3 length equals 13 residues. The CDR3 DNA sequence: TGTGCCAGCAGCCCACAGCACCAAGAGACCCAGTACTTC. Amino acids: CASSPQHQETQYF.

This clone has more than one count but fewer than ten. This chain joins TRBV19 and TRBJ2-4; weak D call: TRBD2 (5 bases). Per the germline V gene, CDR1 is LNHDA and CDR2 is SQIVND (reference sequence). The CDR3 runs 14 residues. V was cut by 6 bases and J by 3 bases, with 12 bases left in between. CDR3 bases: TGTGCCAGTAGGCCGGTGGAGGTCAAAAACATTCAGTACTTC. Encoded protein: CASRPVEVKNIQYF.

The chain's CDR3 is CASIPGTVKGANVLTF. As DNA, the CDR3 is TGTGCCAGCATCCCCGGGACGGTTAAGGGGGCCAACGTCCTGACTTTC. The J gene is TRBJ2-6, the V gene TRBV28; D possibly matches TRBD1 or TRBD2 (5 bases each). The CDR3 has 16 amino acids. Between the trimmed V and J ends, which lost 7 bases and 4 bases, there was a span of 17 bases. CDR1 and CDR2 from the germline V gene are MDHEN and SYDVKM.

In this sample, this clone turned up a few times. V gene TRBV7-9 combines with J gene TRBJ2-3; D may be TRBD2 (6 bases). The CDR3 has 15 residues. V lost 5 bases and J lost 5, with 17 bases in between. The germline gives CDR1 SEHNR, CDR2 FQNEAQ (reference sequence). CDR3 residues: CASSDWGEAEDTQYF. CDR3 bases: TGTGCCAGCAGCGATTGGGGGGAAGCGGAAGATACGCAGTATTTT.

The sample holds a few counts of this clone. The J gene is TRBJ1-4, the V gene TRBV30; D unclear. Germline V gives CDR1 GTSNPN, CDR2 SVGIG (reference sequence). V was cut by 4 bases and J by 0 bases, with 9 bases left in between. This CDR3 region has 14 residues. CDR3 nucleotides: TGTGCCTGGAAAAGAGGAACAACTAATGAAAAACTGTTTTTT. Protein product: CAWKRGTTNEKLFF.

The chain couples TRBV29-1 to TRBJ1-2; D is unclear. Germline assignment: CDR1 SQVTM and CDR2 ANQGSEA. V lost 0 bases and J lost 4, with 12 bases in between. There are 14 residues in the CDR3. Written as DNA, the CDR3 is TGCAGCGTTGAAGATGTAGGATTCACCTATGGCTACACCTTC. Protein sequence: CSVEDVGFTYGYTF.

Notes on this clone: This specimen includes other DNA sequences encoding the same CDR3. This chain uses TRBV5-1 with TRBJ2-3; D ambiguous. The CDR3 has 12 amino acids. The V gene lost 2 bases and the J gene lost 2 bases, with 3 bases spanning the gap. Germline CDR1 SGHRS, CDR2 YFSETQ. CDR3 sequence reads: CASSFDTDTQYF. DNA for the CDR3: TGCGCCAGCAGCTTTGACACAGATACGCAGTATTTT.

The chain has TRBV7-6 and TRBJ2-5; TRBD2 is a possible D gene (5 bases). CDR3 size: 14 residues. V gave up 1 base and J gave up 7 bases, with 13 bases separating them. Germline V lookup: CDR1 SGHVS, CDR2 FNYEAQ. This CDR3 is CASSLGGPGGTQYF. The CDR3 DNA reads TGTGCCAGCAGCTTAGGAGGGCCCGGAGGGACCCAGTACTTC.